Below are 25 T cell receptor beta chains sequenced from a single sample in a study of T cells in localized non-small cell lung cancer. Profiling relied on immunoSEQ multiplex PCR, and the TCRdb table lists in-frame clones only, not all of them. This sample has around 78,000 clones; 88% occur once, and the top ten carry more than 20%. Material: peripheral blood, obtained before any cancer treatment. The source of these receptors is a woman aged 35 to 70 with stage I squamous cell lung carcinoma.

The CDR3 nucleotides read TGTGCCAGCAGAGCCGGGACCGCGAACACCGGGGAGCTGTTTTTT. Its translation is CASRAGTANTGELFF. The V and J genes are TRBV2 and TRBJ2-2; D is possibly TRBD1 or TRBD2 (5 bases each). The V gene lost 6 bases and the J gene lost 0 bases, with 11 bases spanning the gap. Germline loops: CDR1 SNHLY, CDR2 FYNNEI. The CDR3 has 15 amino acids.

CDR3 in amino acids: CASSQEGGLRNTEAFF. DNA for the CDR3: TGCGCCAGCAGCCAAGAAGGAGGCCTTCGGAACACTGAAGCTTTCTTT. The gene calls are TRBV4-1 and TRBJ1-1, with D unresolved. The V gene's germline CDR1 is MGHRA and CDR2 YSYEKL. V was shortened by 0 bases and J by 1 base, with 12 bases between the two germline ends. The CDR3 is made up of 16 amino acids.

V usage is TRBV15 and J usage is TRBJ2-7, with TRBD1 matching 10 bases. This CDR3 region has 15 residues. Germline CDR1 reads LNHNV; CDR2 reads YYDKDF (reference sequence). Trimming at V came to 2 bases and at J to 5 bases, leaving 6 bases not matched to a gene. The DNA for the CDR3 is TGTGCCACCAGCAGAAGACAGGGGGCTGGGGACGAGCAGTACTTC. Protein: CATSRRQGAGDEQYF.

This rearrangement joins TRBV11-1 to TRBJ2-1, with TRBD1 identical over 8 bases. This CDR3 has 17 residues. The junction had 9 bases not matched to a gene; V was cut back by 5 bases and J by 0 bases. CDR1 and CDR2 from the germline V gene are SGHAT and FQDESV (reference sequence). The CDR3 loop is CASSARDRRSSYNEQFF. The CDR3 region has the DNA TGTGCCAGCAGCGCACGGGACAGGAGGAGCTCCTACAATGAGCAGTTCTTC.

The rearrangement joins TRBV4-1 to TRBJ2-3, with 9 bases aligning to TRBD1. The V segment lost 0 bases and the J segment 2 bases; nucleotides outside the gene matches: 6. The CDR3 is 17 amino acids. From germline, CDR1 is MGHRA and CDR2 YSYEKL. The CDR3 spells CASSQDEQGAHTDTQYF. The DNA for the CDR3 is TGCGCCAGCAGCCAAGACGAACAGGGGGCGCACACAGATACGCAGTATTTT.

The chain employs TRBV7-2 and TRBJ2-7; 10 nucleotides line up with TRBD2. There are 15 residues in the CDR3. Looked up from germline, CDR1 is SGHTA and CDR2 is FQGNSA. V shed 0 bases and J 6 bases; nucleotides not matched to a gene: 5. CDR3 in amino acids: CASSLAQRGGSEQYF. The CDR3 DNA reads TGTGCCAGCAGCTTAGCGCAGCGGGGGGGTAGCGAGCAGTACTTC.

This chain connects TRBV10-3 to TRBJ2-1; 10 nucleotides line up with TRBD1. Looked up from germline, CDR1 is ENHRY and CDR2 is SYGVKD. The V segment lost 8 bases and the J segment 8 bases; nucleotides outside the gene matches: 6. The CDR3 length is 13 residues. The CDR3 loop is CAILGTGEYEQFF. CDR3 nucleotide sequence: TGTGCCATCTTAGGGACAGGGGAGTATGAGCAGTTCTTC.

With regard to this clone: This specimen includes other DNA sequences encoding the same CDR3. The chain employs TRBV19 and TRBJ2-1; 10 nucleotides agree with TRBD2. In germline, CDR1 is LNHDA, CDR2 SQIVND (reference sequence). V was pared by 2 bases and J by 4 bases, with 5 bases of the junction left unmatched. The CDR3 sequence is 16 residues long. The CDR3 spells CASSISGLAKYNEQFF. The DNA of the CDR3 is TGTGCCAGTAGTATATCGGGACTAGCGAAATACAATGAGCAGTTCTTC.

The chain combines TRBV2 with TRBJ2-5, with 7 bases that match TRBD1. CDR1 SNHLY and CDR2 FYNNEI come from the germline V gene. This CDR3 has 14 amino acids. Trimming cost V 5 bases and J 5 bases; bases outside gene matches: 8. The CDR3 sequence: CASSYTGARETQYF. For the CDR3, the DNA is TGTGCCAGCAGTTACACAGGGGCTCGGGAGACCCAGTACTTC.

The CDR3 is CASSIPYGTQYF. The CDR3 nucleotides read TGTGCCAGTAGTATCCCCTACGGGACCCAGTACTTC. The chain has TRBV19 and TRBJ2-5, with D unclear. Trimming stripped 3 bases from V and 7 bases from J, with 9 bases between. Germline V gene data show CDR1 as LNHDA and CDR2 as SQIVND (reference sequence). This CDR3 contains 12 residues.

This clone was counted a few times. V is TRBV29-1 and J is TRBJ2-7, with 9 positions matching TRBD1. CDR1 is SQVTM and CDR2 is ANQGSEA in the germline V gene. This CDR3 spans 13 amino acids. V shed 5 bases, J shed 5 bases, and the junction held 7 bases outside the gene matches. CDR3 amino acids: CSVNRQGGNEQYF. The CDR3 DNA follows: TGCAGCGTTAACAGACAGGGGGGTAACGAGCAGTACTTC.

This chain joins TRBV10-1 and TRBJ2-7; a weak D match, TRBD1 (5 bases). Germline CDR1 is WNHNN and CDR2 is SYGVQD (reference sequence). The CDR3 has 14 residues. V lost 0 bases and J lost 3, with 9 bases in between. In DNA form, the CDR3 reads TGCGCCAGCAGTGAGTCTGGGGCTAGCTACGAGCAGTACTTC. Its translation is CASSESGASYEQYF.

This clone has more than one count but fewer than ten. The chain joins TRBV2 to TRBJ1-1; D is possibly TRBD1 (6 bases). V lost 6 bases and J 3 bases, leaving 20 bases between the germline ends. Germline assignment: CDR1 SNHLY and CDR2 FYNNEI. CDR3 length: 16 residues. Here the CDR3 reads CASRKDFRGRDTEAFF. For the CDR3, the DNA is TGTGCCAGCAGAAAAGACTTTCGGGGGCGCGACACTGAAGCTTTCTTT. The full variable domain, rest sourced from reference TRBV2 and TRBJ1-1, is EPEVTQTPSHQVTQMGQEVILRCVPISNHLYFYWYRQILGQKVEFLVSFYNNEISEKSEIFDDQFSVERPDGSNFTLKIRSTKLEDSAMYFCASRKDFRGRDTEAFFGQGTRLTVV.

This rearrangement joins TRBV29-1 to TRBJ1-2, with D maybe TRBD1 (5 bases). The germline V gene has CDR1 SQVTM and CDR2 ANQGSEA. This CDR3 is 11 amino acids long. The CDR3: CSSIEGRGYTF. DNA for the CDR3: TGCAGTTCTATCGAGGGGCGAGGCTACACCTTC.

This rearrangement joins TRBV29-1 to TRBJ2-7; D gene ambiguous. Germline V lookup: CDR1 SQVTM, CDR2 ANQGSEA. Trimming removed 5 bases at V and 5 bases at J, with 13 bases between. The CDR3 runs to 12 residues. CDR3 sequence reads: CSVYSLRNEQYF. The CDR3, as DNA: TGCAGCGTTTATTCCCTCAGGAACGAGCAGTACTTC.

This chain joins TRBV2 and TRBJ1-3, with D hard to call. The germline V gene encodes CDR1 SNHLY and CDR2 FYNNEI. V dropped 6 bases and J dropped 4 bases, with 10 bases sitting between them. The CDR3 is 13 residues long. CDR3 residues: CASRVDGGNTIYF. The CDR3 nucleotides read TGTGCCAGCAGAGTGGACGGCGGAAACACCATATATTTT.

This chain connects TRBV30 to TRBJ1-5, with 7 bases aligning to TRBD1. CDR1 and CDR2 (germline): GTSNPN, SVGIG (reference sequence). The CDR3 consists of 13 residues. V lost 5 bases, J lost 7 bases, and 8 bases stayed unmatched. This chain's CDR3 is CAWADRDGQPQHF. The CDR3 DNA follows: TGTGCCTGGGCAGACAGGGATGGCCAGCCCCAGCATTTT.

This clone occurred once. This chain links TRBV19 with TRBJ1-2; TRBD1 matches at 8 bases. The junction had 13 bases not matched to a gene; V was cut back by 10 bases and J by 0 bases. The CDR3 extends over 16 amino acids. Germline V gene sequence: CDR1 LNHDA, CDR2 SQIVND (reference sequence). CDR3 in amino acids: CATSRQGNFPNYGYTF. The DNA for the CDR3 is TGTGCCACCTCCCGACAGGGGAATTTTCCTAACTATGGCTACACCTTC.

The J gene is TRBJ1-2, the V gene TRBV4-2; the D gene is possibly TRBD1 (5 bases). V lost 5 bases and J lost 8, with 15 bases in between. CDR3 size: 13 residues. The germline V gene encodes CDR1 LGHNA and CDR2 YNFKEQ. The CDR3 DNA reads TGTGCCAGCAGCTTGTCCGCAGGGTACGGCTACACCTTC. It specifies CASSLSAGYGYTF.

For this clone: The sample carries other DNA sequences with the same CDR3. This chain uses TRBV7-8 with TRBJ1-2; D is uncertain. V shed 1 base and J shed 2 bases, with 11 bases lying between them. CDR1 and CDR2 from the germline V gene are SGHVS and FQNEAQ. The CDR3 contains 15 residues. The CDR3 DNA reads as TGTGCCAGCAGCTTAGATGCCTGGTCAAACTATGGCTACACCTTC. As protein: CASSLDAWSNYGYTF. The full variable domain, its missing parts supplied by reference TRBV7-8 and TRBJ1-2, is GAGVSQSPRYKVAKRGQDVALRCDPISGHVSLFWYQQALGQGPEFLTYFQNEAQLDKSGLPSDRFFAERPEGSVSTLKIQRTQQEDSAVYLCASSLDAWSNYGYTFGSGTRLTVV.

The rearrangement joins TRBV19 to TRBJ1-5, with unresolved D. The CDR3 totals 14 residues. Trimming removed 1 base from V and 4 bases from J, with 8 bases in between. Germline V gives CDR1 LNHDA, CDR2 SQIVND (reference sequence). The CDR3 DNA follows: TGTGCCAGTAGTATAGTTGAGAATAATCAGCCCCAGCATTTT. Its protein product is CASSIVENNQPQHF.

This clone was recorded only once. This sequence joins TRBV5-1 and TRBJ1-1; 9 nucleotides agree with TRBD1. Germline assignment: CDR1 SGHRS and CDR2 YFSETQ. The CDR3 has 18 amino acids. V shed 3 bases, J shed 0 bases, and the junction held 12 bases outside the gene matches. CDR3 nucleotides: TGCGCCAGCAGCTCGAACGGACAGGGGCTAGGGATGAACACTGAAGCTTTCTTT. It translates to CASSSNGQGLGMNTEAFF.

DNA of the CDR3: TGCGCCAGCAGGGGACAGGGCAGCAATCAGCCCCAGCATTTT. This codes for CASRGQGSNQPQHF. The chain recombines TRBV10-2 with TRBJ1-5; 9 nucleotides align to TRBD1. The CDR3 contains 14 residues. J was trimmed by 1 base and V by 6 bases; bases with no gene match: 1. Germline loops: CDR1 WSHSY, CDR2 SAAADI.

V gene TRBV30 combines with J gene TRBJ1-2; D is undetermined. Trimming left V 1 base short and J 7 bases short, with 19 bases between. The CDR3 has 15 amino acids. Germline V gene sequence: CDR1 GTSNPN, CDR2 SVGIG (reference sequence). The CDR3 is CAWSELSWTPGGYTF. CDR3 bases: TGTGCCTGGAGTGAACTGAGTTGGACTCCCGGTGGCTACACCTTC.

This clone came up once. CDR3 coding DNA: TGTGCCATTAGCGCCTCGACTGAAGCTTTCTTT. It translates to CAISASTEAFF. The J gene is TRBJ1-1, the V gene TRBV10-3; D gene uncertain. The V end was cut by 9 bases, the J end by 5 bases, with 10 bases between. Germline-derived CDR1 and CDR2 are ENHRY and SYGVKD. CDR3 length: 11 amino acids.